This TCR beta chain was identified during a study of T cells after yellow fever vaccination. At the level of the study: Preparation of the low-cell-number fractions used SMART-Seq v4 Ultra Low Input.

From the 5' RACE reads, TCRdb called clonotypes with MiXCR, one entry per CDR3 protein. Among some 100,000 distinct CDR3 sequences listed, about 8.4% were seen once. Germline V gene lookup returns CDR1 LNHDA and CDR2 SQIVND (reference sequence). The CDR3 is 14 amino acids. V lost 5 bases and J lost 5, with 13 bases in between. This chain joins TRBV19 and TRBJ2-1; D gene uncertain. The input for sequencing was CD8+ T cells not binding an NS4B(214-222) dextramer, sorted from PBMCs, taken around 15 days after the first yellow fever vaccination. This sequence was found in a man between 18 and 35 years old who received the YFV17D yellow fever vaccine. CDR3 sequence reads: CASSSRAFDNEQFF. In DNA form, the CDR3 reads TGTGCCAGTAGTTCAAGGGCTTTCGACAATGAGCAGTTCTTC.